Sequencing of this T cell receptor (beta chain) was carried out in a study of blood T cell repertoires in COVID-19. Germline CDR1 SGHTA, CDR2 FQGNSA. V dropped 3 bases and J dropped 0 bases, with 15 bases sitting between them. The CDR3 has 17 residues. This clone was observed once. Assay used: immunoSEQ multiplex PCR; TCRdb lists only in-frame clones, some missing. The sample includes some 130,000 clones, around 82% of them seen just once. The sequenced sample was peripheral blood. This receptor was taken from a woman aged 30 to 39 who had recovered from COVID-19. This rearrangement joins TRBV7-2 to TRBJ1-5; possible D gene TRBD1, 6 bases. CDR3 bases: TGTGCCAGCAGCTTGTGGGGACATCAATATAGCAATCAGCCCCAGCATTTT. Its protein product is CASSLWGHQYSNQPQHF.